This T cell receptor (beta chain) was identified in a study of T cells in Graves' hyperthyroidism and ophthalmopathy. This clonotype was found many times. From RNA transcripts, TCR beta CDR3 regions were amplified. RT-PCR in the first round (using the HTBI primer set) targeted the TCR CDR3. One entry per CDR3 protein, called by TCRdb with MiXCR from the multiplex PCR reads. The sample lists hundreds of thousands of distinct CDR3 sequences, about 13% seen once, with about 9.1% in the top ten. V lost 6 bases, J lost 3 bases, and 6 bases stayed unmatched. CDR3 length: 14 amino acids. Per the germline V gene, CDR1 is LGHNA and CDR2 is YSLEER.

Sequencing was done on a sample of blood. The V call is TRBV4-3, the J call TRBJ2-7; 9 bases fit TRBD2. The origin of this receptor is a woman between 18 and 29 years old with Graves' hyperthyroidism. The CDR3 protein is CASSYASGVYEQYF. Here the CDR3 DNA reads TGCGCCAGCAGTTACGCTAGCGGGGTCTACGAGCAGTACTTC.